The present T cell receptor (beta chain) was sequenced within a study of T cells in Graves' hyperthyroidism and ophthalmopathy. The investigators amplified TCR beta CDR3 regions from RNA transcripts. An initial round of RT-PCR targeting the TCR CDR3 relied on the HTBI primer set. From the multiplex PCR reads, TCRdb called clonotypes with MiXCR, one entry per CDR3 protein. The sample records 660,000 or so distinct CDR3 sequences, 40% to 55% being singletons. The clonotype comes from an adult man with Graves' disease, either hyperthyroidism or ophthalmopathy (not recorded which). The source material was peripheral blood or thyroid tissue (not recorded which).

CDR3 nucleotides: TGCAGTGTCTACCCGCGGGGGCAAGCTAATGAAAAACTGTTTTTT. Encoded protein: CSVYPRGQANEKLFF. The chain combines TRBV20-1 with TRBJ1-4, with D perhaps TRBD1 (6 bases). V was pared by 7 bases and J by 3 bases, with 18 bases between. The CDR3 spans 15 residues. Germline V gives CDR1 DFQATT, CDR2 SNEGSKA (reference sequence).